The 20 T cell receptor beta chains reported below all come from one sample, sequenced in a study of T-cell reconstitution after alpha-beta-depleted transplantation in children. Unique molecular identifiers were incorporated into the prepared TCRbeta library. TCRdb re-called the PCR reads with MiXCR, one entry per CDR3 protein. In the table there are some 350,000 distinct CDR3 sequences, about 9.4% of which are singletons. The sequences come from PBMCs from the stem cell graft donor, collected from the stem cell graft. These receptors originate from a human donor who donated a stem cell graft to a child with acute lymphoblastic leukemia.

Notes on this clonotype: Relative to the germline gene, one junction end is altered; a read error may explain this. V is TRBV6-2 or TRBV6-3 and J is TRBJ2-2; a weak D match, TRBD2 (5 bases). The germline gives CDR1 MNHEY, CDR2 SVGEGT. The CDR3 is 14 amino acids. The CDR3 region has the DNA TGTGCCAGCACCAGGCCAACCTTTCTCGGGGAGCTGTTTTTC. Its translation is CASTRPTFLGELFF.

The chain uses TRBV4-1 and TRBJ1-2; tentatively, D is TRBD1 (5 bases). The CDR3 runs 16 residues. Germline assignment: CDR1 MGHRA and CDR2 YSYEKL. Trimming took off 1 base at V and 7 bases at J, with 19 bases between the two ends. The CDR3 DNA reads TGCGCCAGCAGCCAAGTAGGAGGGGAATGGGCCTCTGGCTACACCTTC. Amino acids: CASSQVGGEWASGYTF.

This clonotype was seen repeatedly, ten times or more. This chain joins TRBV20-1 and TRBJ2-2; unclear D gene. Germline CDR1 reads DFQATT; CDR2 reads SNEGSKA (reference sequence). The CDR3 totals 13 residues. With 3 bases removed from V and 0 bases from J, the gap between germline ends came to 5 bases. CDR3 in amino acids: CSASGTNTGELFF. The CDR3 DNA reads as TGCAGTGCTAGCGGAACGAACACCGGGGAGCTGTTTTTT.

This clonotype has just a few counts. The chain recombines TRBV19 with TRBJ1-5; 9 nucleotides agree with TRBD1. V gave up 6 bases and J gave up 7 bases; unmatched junction bases: 4. The CDR3 contains 13 residues. Germline V gene lookup returns CDR1 LNHDA and CDR2 SQIVND (reference sequence). This CDR3 is CASSGTGRQPQHF. The CDR3 DNA reads TGTGCCAGTAGCGGGACAGGGAGGCAGCCCCAGCATTTT.

In this sample, this clonotype turned up many times. The V gene is TRBV9, the J gene TRBJ1-2; D is perhaps TRBD1 (6 bases). The CDR3 has 17 residues. The germline gives CDR1 SGDLS, CDR2 YYNGEE. V was cut by 4 bases and J by 4 bases, with 23 bases left in between. CDR3: CASSPRDTLPGVYGYTF. The CDR3, as DNA: TGTGCCAGCAGCCCTCGGGACACTCTACCAGGGGTCTATGGCTACACCTTC.

The chain joins TRBV20-1 to TRBJ2-1; 9 bases fit TRBD1. V lost 3 bases to trimming and J lost 6 bases; unmatched junction nucleotides: 6. This CDR3 contains 14 residues. Germline assignment: CDR1 DFQATT and CDR2 SNEGSKA (reference sequence). The CDR3 region has the DNA TGCAGTGCTAGGGTGGACAGGGGAGGCAATGAGCAGTTCTTC. This sequence encodes CSARVDRGGNEQFF.

This clonotype was seen a few times. The V call is TRBV12-3 or TRBV12-4, the J call TRBJ1-3; unclear D gene. V shed 3 bases and J shed 0 bases, with 12 bases lying between them. The length of the CDR3 is 16 residues. In DNA form, the CDR3 reads TGTGCCAGCAGTTTTCGAAACCTTAACTCTGGAAACACCATATATTTT. Translating gives CASSFRNLNSGNTIYF.

The chain uses TRBV20-1 and TRBJ2-1; TRBD2 aligns across 13 bases. The CDR3 loop spans 14 amino acids. From germline, CDR1 is DFQATT and CDR2 SNEGSKA (reference sequence). V shed 4 bases, J shed 8 bases, and the junction held 5 bases outside the gene matches. CDR3 in DNA: TGCAGTGCTACGGGACTAGCGGGAAGTGATGAGCAGTTCTTC. Translation gives CSATGLAGSDEQFF.

As regards this clonotype: Sequence at one end of the junction differs from germline and may be a read error. The chain has TRBV5-5 and TRBJ1-2, with D maybe TRBD1 (5 bases). CDR3 length equals 15 residues. From germline, CDR1 is SGHKS and CDR2 YYEKEE (reference sequence). CDR3 DNA sequence: TGTGCCAGCAGCCCCCTGCCAGGGACGGACTATGGCGACACCTTC. Translating gives CASSPLPGTDYGDTF.

There are a few counts of this clonotype. The genes are TRBV12-3 or TRBV12-4 and TRBJ2-7, with 9 bases matching TRBD1. The CDR3 is 14 residues long. The V gene end was trimmed by 5 bases and the J gene end by 6 bases; junction bases not matched to a gene: 8. CDR3 sequence: CASSPPRDRVEQYF. CDR3 in DNA: TGTGCCAGCAGTCCCCCCCGGGACAGGGTCGAGCAGTACTTC.

Only a few counts were recorded for this clonotype. The chain uses TRBV7-6 and TRBJ2-3; 10 bases are shared with TRBD2. After removal of 5 bases from V and 6 bases from J, the junction contained 8 bases not matched to a gene. Germline CDR1 is SGHVS and CDR2 is FNYEAQ. The CDR3 has 15 residues. CDR3 DNA sequence: TGTGCCAGCAGCACGCCGGGACTAGCGACGGATACGCAGTATTTT. Its translation: CASSTPGLATDTQYF.

This clonotype turned up a few times. V and J are TRBV18 and TRBJ1-5, with D possibly matching TRBD1 (5 bases). The CDR3 runs to 15 residues. Germline V gene sequence: CDR1 KGHSH, CDR2 LQKENI. The germline V and J ends were trimmed by 1 base and 4 bases, with 11 bases remaining between them. The CDR3 DNA sequence: TGTGCCAGCTCACCACGGGATGGGGGGAATCAGCCCCAGCATTTT. Translating it yields CASSPRDGGNQPQHF.

Notes on this clonotype: This may be a read error, as it is one base from a much larger clone. The CDR3 sequence is CACSSPNEQFF. For the CDR3, the DNA is TGTGCCTGCAGTTCACCCAATGAGCAGTTCTTC. The gene calls are TRBV12-3 or TRBV12-4 and TRBJ2-1; D not certain. The CDR3 consists of 11 residues.

The V call is TRBV20-1, the J call TRBJ2-7, with TRBD2 matching over 9 bases. CDR3 length: 17 amino acids. V dropped 0 bases and J dropped 4; count of bases not matched to a gene: 13. In germline, CDR1 is DFQATT, CDR2 SNEGSKA (reference sequence). The CDR3 region is CSAREGPREGLFYEQYF. In nucleotides, the CDR3 is TGCAGTGCTAGAGAAGGCCCGCGGGAGGGACTCTTTTACGAGCAGTACTTC.

The sample holds a few counts of this clonotype. This CDR3 reads CASEGLTYEQYF. For the CDR3, the DNA is TGTGCCAGTGAGGGACTTACCTACGAGCAGTACTTC. The gene calls are TRBV6-2 or TRBV6-3 and TRBJ2-7; possible D gene TRBD2, 6 bases. The CDR3 is made up of 12 amino acids. Germline V gene lookup returns CDR1 MNHEY and CDR2 SVGEGT. The V and J ends lost 9 bases and 2 bases respectively, with 11 bases between them.

The chain employs TRBV7-2 and TRBJ2-7; tentatively, D is TRBD2 (5 bases). This CDR3 is 14 amino acids long. Trimming took 1 base from V and 4 from J, leaving 11 bases between them. Germline loops: CDR1 SGHTA, CDR2 FQGNSA. CDR3 sequence: CASSLGLAYYEQYF. The CDR3 region has the DNA TGTGCCAGCAGCTTAGGATTAGCGTATTACGAGCAGTACTTC.

This clonotype has just a few counts. The CDR3 protein is CATSGPDKNTEAFF. For the CDR3, the DNA is TGTGCCACCAGTGGCCCCGACAAGAACACTGAAGCTTTCTTT. The genes are TRBV24-1 and TRBJ1-1; D gene ambiguous. CDR3 length: 14 residues. Germline V lookup: CDR1 KGHDR, CDR2 SFDVKD. With 5 bases removed from V and 1 base from J, the gap between germline ends came to 10 bases.

A note on this clonotype: At one boundary the junction diverges from the germline segment, which might be a read error. J is TRBJ2-1 and V is TRBV7-2; TRBD1 matches 7 bases. Per the germline V gene, CDR1 is SGHTA and CDR2 is FQGNSA. CDR3 length equals 12 residues. This chain's CDR3 is CASSLADRLSVF. The DNA for the CDR3 is TGTGCCAGCAGCTTAGCGGACAGGTTGAGCGTCTTC.

This sequence joins TRBV15 and TRBJ2-3, with no clear D. The CDR3 covers 14 residues. Germline CDR1 LNHNV, CDR2 YYDKDF (reference sequence). With 4 bases removed from V and 0 bases from J, the gap between germline ends came to 8 bases. The CDR3 spells CATSTHRSTDTQYF. CDR3 bases: TGTGCCACCAGCACCCACAGAAGCACAGATACGCAGTATTTT.

This clonotype was picked up a small number of times. The rearrangement links TRBV6-2 or TRBV6-3 to TRBJ1-1; D unclear. From germline, CDR1 is MNHEY and CDR2 SVGEGT. Trimming cost V 6 bases and J 1 base, with 12 bases left between them. The CDR3 runs 14 residues. The CDR3 is CASSAAATNTEAFF. Here the CDR3 DNA reads TGTGCCAGCAGCGCGGCGGCCACGAACACTGAAGCTTTCTTT.